This TCR beta chain was profiled in a study of spatial heterogeneity in lung cancer. For the study at large: Detected sequences consistently included more beta-chain ones than alpha-chain ones.

The CDR3 runs 16 residues. Germline V CDR1 and CDR2: MNHNY, SVGAGI (reference sequence). Losses at the gene ends were 6 bases for V and 5 bases for J; bases not matched to a gene: 11. The study tagged each TCR cDNA molecule with a unique molecular identifier. TCRdb reanalysed the 5' RACE reads using MiXCR and keeps one entry per CDR3 protein. The sample has 60,000 to 75,000 distinct CDR3 sequences; 6.3% are singletons. This clonotype was picked up many times. Its antigen remains unidentified. The sample's time point: sample taken at primary tumor resection. Whole RNA, isolated from tumor, nontumor lung or frozen PBMC, was sequenced without prior sorting. Notes on the study in general: The appearance of ubiquitous expanded tumor TCRs in blood was greater at resection than follow-up.

The receptor was derived from a female donor with early-stage non-small cell lung cancer. The chain combines TRBV6-6 with TRBJ2-5; 11 nucleotides line up with TRBD2. The material was PBMCs, obtained at surgery. CDR3: CASRPPSASGGETQYF. The CDR3 DNA follows: TGTGCCAGCAGACCTCCGTCGGCTAGCGGGGGGGAGACCCAGTACTTC.